One sample yielded the 17 T cell receptor beta chains listed below, sequenced in a study of graft-versus-host responses after intestinal transplantation. The assay was immunoSEQ multiplex PCR, and TCRdb's table has in-frame clones only and misses some. Of about 43,000 clones in the sample, less than 95% were seen once. The starting material was PBMCs, obtained 330 to 350 days after intestinal transplant. These receptors came from a human patient who received an intestinal transplant, so some T cells may come from the graft donor.

CDR3 nucleotides: TGTGCCAGCATCAACCAGGGCTCTGGAAACACCATATATTTT. Residues: CASINQGSGNTIYF. The gene calls are TRBV28 and TRBJ1-3; D may be TRBD1 (5 bases). Per germline, CDR1 MDHEN and CDR2 SYDVKM. The CDR3 sequence is 14 residues long. V lost 7 bases, J lost 0 bases, and 10 bases lay in between.

The rearrangement uses TRBV29-1 and TRBJ2-5, with 8 bases aligning to TRBD2. Germline values: CDR1 SQVTM, CDR2 ANQGSEA. The CDR3 loop spans 12 amino acids. Trimming took 4 bases from V and 4 from J; bases not matched to a gene: 2. CDR3 DNA: TGCAGCGTTGTACTAGCGGCAGAGACCCAGTACTTC. Amino acid sequence: CSVVLAAETQYF.

CDR3 DNA sequence: TGTGCCAGCAGCTCAGGGGCCTCGACTAGCGGGACGAACACCGGGGAGCTGTTTTTT. Its translation is CASSSGASTSGTNTGELFF. The V call is TRBV11-3, the J call TRBJ2-2, with 11 bases matching TRBD2. From germline, CDR1 is SGHNT and CDR2 YENEEA. Germline trimming cut 4 bases from V and 0 bases from J; bases unmatched to any gene: 10. The CDR3 spans 19 residues.

The chain has TRBV28 and TRBJ2-5, with D unresolved. CDR1 and CDR2 (germline): MDHEN, SYDVKM. The CDR3 extends over 13 amino acids. Trimming took off 6 bases at V and 5 bases at J, with 13 bases between the two ends. CDR3 coding DNA: TGTGCCAGCAGCTTTGGACGAATGGAGACCCAGTACTTC. Protein: CASSFGRMETQYF.

The rearrangement joins TRBV30 to TRBJ2-1, with D possibly called TRBD1 or TRBD2 (5 bases each). CDR3 length equals 12 residues. Trimming stripped 4 bases from V and 8 bases from J, with 12 bases between. Germline CDR1 GTSNPN, CDR2 SVGIG (reference sequence). The CDR3 reads CAWNRGGHEQFF. As DNA, the CDR3 is TGTGCCTGGAACCGGGGCGGGCATGAGCAGTTCTTC.

The chain links TRBV19 to TRBJ2-1, with 14 positions matching TRBD2. This CDR3 is 17 amino acids long. The V gene's germline CDR1 is LNHDA and CDR2 SQIVND (reference sequence). J gave up 9 bases and V 4 bases, and 11 bases lay outside the gene matches. CDR3 DNA: TGTGCCAGTAGTACCGGGACTAGCGGGAGTGGGTCGGGTGAGCAGTTCTTC. It yields the protein CASSTGTSGSGSGEQFF.

This chain links TRBV6-5 with TRBJ2-2; D gene ambiguous. CDR3 length: 14 amino acids. The V and J ends lost 8 bases and 2 bases respectively, with 12 bases between them. Per germline, CDR1 MNHEY and CDR2 SVGAGI. The chain's CDR3 is CASGVDLNTGELFF. CDR3 DNA: TGTGCCAGCGGCGTCGACCTAAACACCGGGGAGCTGTTTTTT.

This clone was detected once. This sequence joins TRBV6-6 and TRBJ2-7; D possibly uses TRBD1 or TRBD2 (5 bases each). Trimming removed 2 bases at V and 2 bases at J, with 10 bases between. The CDR3 consists of 14 residues. Germline V gene sequence: CDR1 MNHNY, CDR2 SVGAGI (reference sequence). DNA for the CDR3: TGTGCCAGCAGTTACGGTAGGGGACCCTACGAGCAGTACTTC. It encodes CASSYGRGPYEQYF.

The chain employs TRBV5-6 and TRBJ2-7; D uncertain. V lost 2 bases and J 1 base, leaving 13 bases between the germline ends. Germline V lookup: CDR1 SGHDT, CDR2 YYEEEE. There are 15 residues in the CDR3. CDR3 region: CASSFTWQPSYEQYF. The CDR3 nucleotides are TGTGCCAGCAGCTTCACGTGGCAACCGTCCTACGAGCAGTACTTC.

This chain uses TRBV2 with TRBJ2-7; the D gene is possibly TRBD2 (5 bases). In germline, CDR1 is SNHLY, CDR2 FYNNEI. The CDR3 has 14 amino acids. V dropped 1 base and J dropped 7 bases, with 14 bases sitting between them. CDR3 amino acids: CASSEGVRGLEQYF. In DNA form, the CDR3 reads TGTGCCAGCAGTGAAGGGGTACGGGGATTGGAGCAGTACTTC.

The chain combines TRBV5-6 with TRBJ2-5, with TRBD2 as a possible D gene (6 bases). V lost 0 bases to trimming and J lost 13 bases, with 13 bases between them. This CDR3 region has 12 residues. Germline CDR1 SGHDT, CDR2 YYEEEE. DNA for the CDR3: TGTGCCAGCAGCTTGGGGGACTGGGAGCTGTACTTC. It yields the protein CASSLGDWELYF. Complete variable domain (other parts from reference TRBV5-6 and TRBJ2-5): DAGVTQSPTHLIKTRGQQVTLRCSPKSGHDTVSWYQQALGQGPQFIFQYYEEEERQRGNFPDRFSGHQFPNYSSELNVNALLLGDSALYLCASSLGDWELYFGPGTRLLVL.

This clone was seen just once. The rearrangement joins TRBV5-1 to TRBJ2-5; 7 bases match TRBD2. V lost 1 base and J lost 4; bases outside the gene matches: 7. The CDR3 spans 15 residues. Germline lookup yields CDR1 SGHRS and CDR2 YFSETQ. Written as DNA, the CDR3 is TGCGCCAGCAGCTTGTGGGGGGGTACGGCAGAGACCCAGTACTTC. Encoded protein: CASSLWGGTAETQYF.

The chain carries TRBV9 and TRBJ2-7; 7 nucleotides match TRBD1. The ends lost 0 bases at V and 0 bases at J; junction bases unmatched: 3. This CDR3 is built from 15 residues. Germline values: CDR1 SGDLS, CDR2 YYNGEE. CDR3 bases: TGTGCCAGCAGCGTAGCGTGGGACAGCTCCTACGAGCAGTACTTC. It translates to CASSVAWDSSYEQYF.

This rearrangement joins TRBV6-6 to TRBJ1-2, with no clear D. This CDR3 contains 13 residues. The V end lost 2 bases, the J end lost 0 bases, and 4 bases lay between the germline ends. Germline-derived CDR1 and CDR2 are MNHNY and SVGAGI (reference sequence). The CDR3 sequence is CASSYGTNYGYTF. CDR3 nucleotides: TGTGCCAGCAGTTACGGGACTAACTATGGCTACACCTTC.

This clone was recorded once. The chain links TRBV5-6 to TRBJ2-7; D might be TRBD1 (6 bases). CDR1 is SGHDT and CDR2 is YYEEEE in the germline V gene. The CDR3 sequence is 14 residues long. Trimming took off 0 bases at V and 3 bases at J, with 10 bases between the two ends. CDR3 DNA: TGTGCCAGCAGCTTGGGGCGGACAGTCTACGAGCAGTACTTC. Translation: CASSLGRTVYEQYF.

This clone was seen a handful of times. The chain links TRBV29-1 to TRBJ2-2; D perhaps matches TRBD2 (5 bases). The CDR3 contains 15 residues. Germline V CDR1 and CDR2: SQVTM, ANQGSEA. Trimming pared 7 bases from V and 0 bases from J, leaving 15 bases between. The CDR3 DNA reads TGCAGCGCAATTGACTGGACTCCGAACACCGGGGAGCTGTTTTTT. This codes for CSAIDWTPNTGELFF.

V is TRBV27 and J is TRBJ2-2; possibly TRBD1 or TRBD2 for D (5 bases each). Trimming pared 2 bases from V and 8 bases from J, leaving 6 bases between. The CDR3 spans 12 residues. The germline gives CDR1 MNHEY, CDR2 SMNVEV (reference sequence). The CDR3 sequence is CASSLEGGELFF. The DNA of the CDR3 is TGTGCCAGCAGTTTAGAGGGGGGGGAGCTGTTTTTT.